The entry below describes one T cell receptor beta chain. Its target is unknown. These data are taken from a study of blood T cells in healthy people across ages. Study conclusions and caveats: Aged donors had fewer naive CD4+ cells and lower diversity than long-lived donors.

PCR was performed a second time for roughly 7 to 12 cycles using a sample-barcoded 5' primer and a J-beta primer mix. Tags on each cDNA molecule came from a template-switch adaptor with 12 random nucleotides. A single record per CDR3 protein comes from TCRdb applying MiXCR to the 5' RACE reads. In the table there are hundreds of thousands of distinct CDR3 sequences, roughly 50% of which are singletons. J was trimmed by 7 bases and V by 10 bases; bases with no gene match: 14. The germline V gene has CDR1 ENHRY and CDR2 SYGVKD. The CDR3 sequence is 14 residues long. At least 7 million PBMCs were isolated per sample.

The specimen sequenced was blood. The origin of this receptor is a woman in her sixties or seventies in good health. This rearrangement joins TRBV10-3 to TRBJ2-3; TRBD2 aligns across 7 bases. CDR3 in amino acids: CATSLARELNTQYF. CDR3 DNA: TGTGCCACCTCCTTAGCGCGGGAGCTAAATACGCAGTATTTT.